This TCR beta chain was sequenced for a study of cytomegalovirus exposure and HLA in healthy donors. V was trimmed by 0 bases and J by 5 bases, leaving 9 bases between them. The CDR3 runs to 13 residues. Germline CDR1 and CDR2: SGHDT and YYEEEE. Primers: 60 Vbeta forward and 13 Jbeta reverse. Assay: immunoSEQ multiplex PCR; the TCRdb copy retains only in-frame clones and omits some. The data hold about 89,000 clones, with approximately 79% observed a single time. The rearrangement uses TRBV5-6 and TRBJ2-7; D is unresolved. Specimen: PBMCs. This TCR was sampled from a male donor in good health and CMV-seronegative. The CDR3 is CASSLGPHDEQYF. The CDR3 region has the DNA TGTGCCAGCAGCTTGGGTCCACATGACGAGCAGTACTTC.